Below, 15 T cell receptor beta chains from the same sample are listed, as sequenced in a study of blood T cells in healthy people across ages. PCR was performed a second time for roughly 6 to 12 cycles using a sample-barcoded 5' primer and a J-beta primer mix. TCRdb re-derived calls from the 5' RACE reads in MiXCR, one entry per CDR3 protein. Altogether over 600,000 distinct CDR3 sequences are present, over 40% being singletons, with the ten largest covering 25% to 35%. Material: blood. Source of these receptors: an elderly man in good health.

This clonotype showed up just once. The chain employs TRBV24-1 and TRBJ2-5, with a weak D call TRBD1 (6 bases). Between the trimmed V and J ends, which lost 3 bases and 11 bases, there was a span of 21 bases. From germline, CDR1 is KGHDR and CDR2 SFDVKD. The CDR3 totals 15 residues. The CDR3 loop is CATSDQQGVGYEQYF. Here the CDR3 DNA reads TGTGCCACCAGTGATCAACAGGGTGTAGGATATGAGCAGTACTTC.

This clonotype was detected only a few times. The chain combines TRBV7-2 with TRBJ2-7; D might be TRBD2 (6 bases). Germline loops: CDR1 SGHTA, CDR2 FQGNSA. Trimming stripped 4 bases from V and 0 bases from J, with 10 bases between. The CDR3 is 14 residues long. The CDR3 spells CASSWRGASYEQYF. The CDR3 bases are TGTGCCAGCAGCTGGCGCGGGGCCTCCTACGAGCAGTACTTC.

The chain is built from TRBV30 and TRBJ1-5; D unresolved. This CDR3 has 13 amino acids. V lost 0 bases, J lost 2 bases, and 5 bases lay in between. Germline values: CDR1 GTSNPN, CDR2 SVGIG (reference sequence). The CDR3 sequence: CAWSVGGNQPQHF. CDR3 DNA sequence: TGTGCCTGGAGTGTCGGAGGCAATCAGCCCCAGCATTTT.

This clonotype has ten or more counts. This chain links TRBV6-6 with TRBJ2-2; the D gene could be TRBD1 or TRBD2 (5 bases each). V was shortened by 2 bases and J by 2 bases, with 9 bases between the two germline ends. Germline CDR1 and CDR2: MNHNY and SVGAGI (reference sequence). The CDR3 consists of 15 residues. DNA for the CDR3: TGTGCCAGCAGTTACGGACGGGGCAACACCGGGGAGCTGTTTTTT. Its protein product is CASSYGRGNTGELFF.

This clonotype has just a few counts. Being one base from a much bigger clone, this may be a read error. This chain uses TRBV7-9 with TRBJ2-5; D is uncertain. The CDR3 length is 15 residues. CDR1 is SEHNR, CDR2 FQNEAQ, per germline (reference sequence). V was cut by 3 bases and J by 11 bases, with 22 bases left in between. CDR3 DNA sequence: TGTGCCAGCAGCTTCCAAAGGTCTAGTAGCAATGAGCAGTACTTC. Residues: CASSFQRSSSNEQYF.

V gene TRBV6-1 combines with J gene TRBJ2-7; perhaps TRBD1 as D (5 bases). V was trimmed by 4 bases and J by 1 base, leaving 17 bases between them. Germline assignment: CDR1 MNHNS and CDR2 SASEGT. The CDR3 spans 16 residues. CDR3 residues: CASSGPRTLASYEQYF. CDR3 nucleotides: TGTGCCAGCAGTGGCCCCCGGACACTTGCTTCCTACGAGCAGTACTTC.

This clonotype came up many times. This rearrangement joins TRBV24-1 to TRBJ2-3; D may be TRBD1 (6 bases). Germline V gene lookup returns CDR1 KGHDR and CDR2 SFDVKD. V lost 3 bases and J 1 base, leaving 10 bases between the germline ends. The CDR3 has 15 residues. The CDR3 spells CATSDPGQRTDTQYF. The CDR3 DNA is TGTGCCACCAGTGATCCAGGACAGCGCACAGATACGCAGTATTTT.

This clonotype was found a few times. V is TRBV7-2 and J is TRBJ1-1; no clear D gene. The V end was cut by 2 bases, the J end by 7 bases, with 5 bases between. Germline V CDR1 and CDR2: SGHTA, FQGNSA. The CDR3 runs to 11 residues. CDR3 DNA sequence: TGTGCCAGCAGCTTACGGCGTGAAGCTTTCTTT. Amino acid sequence: CASSLRREAFF.

A note on this clonotype: A much bigger clone sits one base away, suggesting this may be a read error. The chain links TRBV12-3 or TRBV12-4 to TRBJ2-3; 7 bases agree with TRBD2. The CDR3 loop spans 16 amino acids. V dropped 2 bases and J dropped 4; count of bases not matched to a gene: 9. CDR3 loop: CASSLRPSGIADTQYF. The CDR3 nucleotides read TGTGCCAGCAGTTTAAGGCCTAGCGGTATCGCAGATACGCAGTATTTT.

This rearrangement joins TRBV6-1 to TRBJ1-4, with 8 positions matching TRBD1. CDR1 MNHNS and CDR2 SASEGT come from the germline V gene. CDR3 size: 15 residues. The trim removed 2 bases at V and 8 bases at J, leaving 7 bases unmatched. In nucleotides, the CDR3 is TGTGCCAGCAGTGAAAGGGCCAGGGGGCGGGAAAAACTGTTTTTT. This encodes CASSERARGREKLFF.

Notes on this clonotype: Germline is not matched at one junction end, which may reflect a read error. The chain couples TRBV29-1 to TRBJ1-2; 10 nucleotides align to TRBD1. This CDR3 is built from 13 residues. Looked up from germline, CDR1 is SQVTM and CDR2 is ANQGSEA. Here the CDR3 reads CSVYRDRGDGFTF. For the CDR3, the DNA is TGCAGCGTTTACCGGGACAGGGGAGATGGCTTCACCTTC. The full variable domain, with the rest looked up from reference TRBV29-1 and TRBJ1-2, is SAVISQKPSRDICQRGTSLTIQCQVDSQVTMMFWYRQQPGQSLTLIATANQGSEATYESGFVIDKFPISRPNLTFSTLTVSNMSPEDSSIYLCSVYRDRGDGFTFGSGTRLTVV.

This clonotype was detected a few times. The chain has TRBV4-1 and TRBJ2-3; D is unresolved. The V end lost 0 bases, the J end lost 1 base, and 11 bases lay between the germline ends. Germline assignment: CDR1 MGHRA and CDR2 YSYEKL. This CDR3 spans 16 amino acids. In DNA form, the CDR3 reads TGCGCCAGCAGCCAAGATCCCCTTAGGGGCACAGATACGCAGTATTTT. It yields the protein CASSQDPLRGTDTQYF.

The rearrangement uses TRBV20-1 and TRBJ2-3; 10 nucleotides match TRBD2. Germline trimming cut 5 bases from V and 5 bases from J; bases unmatched to any gene: 10. The CDR3 totals 15 residues. Looked up from germline, CDR1 is DFQATT and CDR2 is SNEGSKA (reference sequence). CDR3 residues: CSARKLAGHLDTQYF. As DNA, the CDR3 is TGCAGTGCTCGTAAACTAGCGGGACACCTAGATACGCAGTATTTT.

Turning to this clonotype: This sequence may be a read error, since a much larger clone differs from it by one base. The V gene is TRBV28, the J gene TRBJ2-3; D call uncertain. Germline V gene data show CDR1 as MDHEN and CDR2 as SYDVKM. Deletions cut 11 bases from V and 7 bases from J, with 13 bases between. This CDR3 region has 11 residues. CDR3 amino acids: CACTPGHTQYF. Written as DNA, the CDR3 is TGTGCCTGCACACCGGGCCATACGCAGTATTTT.

Concerning this clonotype: Given a much more abundant clone one base away, this may be a read error. The genes are TRBV6-2 or TRBV6-3 and TRBJ2-5, with 7 bases aligning to TRBD1. Germline V CDR1 and CDR2: MNHEY, SVGEGT. The V gene end was trimmed by 5 bases and the J gene end by 1 base; junction bases not matched to a gene: 13. The length of the CDR3 is 17 residues. CDR3 region: CASSHQPGTASQETQYF. The CDR3 nucleotides are TGTGCCAGCAGTCACCAACCCGGGACAGCAAGCCAAGAGACCCAGTACTTC.